The sequence of this T cell receptor beta chain was determined in a study of blood T cell repertoires in COVID-19. About the study: Samples taken during acute and convalescent COVID-19 were collected in the United States, Italy and Spain.

It was during active infection that Seattle patients were enrolled and then longitudinally followed. Trimming took off 4 bases at V and 6 bases at J, with 25 bases between the two ends. The CDR3 covers 18 residues. Germline CDR1 is SNHLY and CDR2 is FYNNEI. Sequencing used immunoSEQ multiplex PCR; TCRdb keeps in-frame clones, though not all of them. This table holds around 230,000 clones, over 75% found once. Sequencing was done on a sample of peripheral blood. This clonotype was obtained from a man aged 50-60 years with COVID-19, enrolled during active disease. The chain couples TRBV2 to TRBJ2-1, with D perhaps matching TRBD2 (6 bases). Written as DNA, the CDR3 is TGTGCCAGCAGTGTGGCACCGGGCCGGGGCGGGGAAAGCAATGAGCAGTTCTTC. Protein: CASSVAPGRGGESNEQFF.